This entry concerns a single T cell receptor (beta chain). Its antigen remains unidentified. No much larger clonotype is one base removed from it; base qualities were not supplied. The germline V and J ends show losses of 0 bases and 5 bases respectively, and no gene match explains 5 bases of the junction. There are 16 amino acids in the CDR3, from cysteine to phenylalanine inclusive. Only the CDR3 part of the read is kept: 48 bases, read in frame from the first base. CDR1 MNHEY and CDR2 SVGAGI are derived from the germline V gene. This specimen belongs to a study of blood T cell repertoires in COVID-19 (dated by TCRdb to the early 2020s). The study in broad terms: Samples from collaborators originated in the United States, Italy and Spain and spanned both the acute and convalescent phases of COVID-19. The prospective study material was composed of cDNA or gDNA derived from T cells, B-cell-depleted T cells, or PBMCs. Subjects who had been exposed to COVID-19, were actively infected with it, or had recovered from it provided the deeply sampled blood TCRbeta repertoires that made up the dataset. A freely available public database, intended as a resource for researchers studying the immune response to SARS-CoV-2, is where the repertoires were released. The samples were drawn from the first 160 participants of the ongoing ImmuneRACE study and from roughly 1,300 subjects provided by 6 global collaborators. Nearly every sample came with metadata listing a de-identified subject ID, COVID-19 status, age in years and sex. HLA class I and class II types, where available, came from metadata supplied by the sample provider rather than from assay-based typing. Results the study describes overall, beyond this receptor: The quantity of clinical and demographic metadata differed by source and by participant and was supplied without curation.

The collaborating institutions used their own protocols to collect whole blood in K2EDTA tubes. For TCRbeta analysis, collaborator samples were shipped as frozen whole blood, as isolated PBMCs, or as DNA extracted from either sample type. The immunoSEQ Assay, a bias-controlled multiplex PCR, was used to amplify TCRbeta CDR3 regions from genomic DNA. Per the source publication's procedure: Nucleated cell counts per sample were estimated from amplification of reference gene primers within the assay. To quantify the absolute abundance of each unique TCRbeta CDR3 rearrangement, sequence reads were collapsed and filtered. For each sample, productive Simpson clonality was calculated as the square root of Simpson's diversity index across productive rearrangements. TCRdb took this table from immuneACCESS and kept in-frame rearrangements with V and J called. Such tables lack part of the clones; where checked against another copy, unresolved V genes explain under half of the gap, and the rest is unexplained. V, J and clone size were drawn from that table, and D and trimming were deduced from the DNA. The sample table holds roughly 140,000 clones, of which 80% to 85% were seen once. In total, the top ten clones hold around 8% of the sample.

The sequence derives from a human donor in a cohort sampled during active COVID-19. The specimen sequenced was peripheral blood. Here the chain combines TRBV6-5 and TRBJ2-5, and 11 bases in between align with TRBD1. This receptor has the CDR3 CASSYSRTGGGETQYF. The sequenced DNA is TGTGCCAGCAGTTACTCTCGGACAGGGGGCGGTGAGACCCAGTACTTC.